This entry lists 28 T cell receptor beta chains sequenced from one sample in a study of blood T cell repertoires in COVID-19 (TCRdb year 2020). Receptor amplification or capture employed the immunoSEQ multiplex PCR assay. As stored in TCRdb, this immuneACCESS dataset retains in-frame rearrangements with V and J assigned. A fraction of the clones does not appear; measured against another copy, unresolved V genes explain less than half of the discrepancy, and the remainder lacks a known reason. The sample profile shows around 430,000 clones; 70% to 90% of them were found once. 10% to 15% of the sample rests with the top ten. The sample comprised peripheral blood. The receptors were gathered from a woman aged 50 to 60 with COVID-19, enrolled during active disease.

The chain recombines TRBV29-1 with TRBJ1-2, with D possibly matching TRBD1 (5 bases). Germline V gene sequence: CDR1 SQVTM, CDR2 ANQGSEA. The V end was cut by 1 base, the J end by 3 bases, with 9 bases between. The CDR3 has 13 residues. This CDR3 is CSVEGGGYYGYTF. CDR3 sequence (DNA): TGCAGCGTTGAAGGTGGGGGGTACTATGGCTACACCTTC.

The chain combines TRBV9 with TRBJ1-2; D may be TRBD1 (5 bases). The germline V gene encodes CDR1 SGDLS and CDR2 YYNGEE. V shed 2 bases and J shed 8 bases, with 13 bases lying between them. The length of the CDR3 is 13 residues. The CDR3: CASSVQGGDGYTF. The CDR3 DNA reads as TGTGCCAGCAGCGTCCAGGGAGGTGACGGCTACACCTTC.

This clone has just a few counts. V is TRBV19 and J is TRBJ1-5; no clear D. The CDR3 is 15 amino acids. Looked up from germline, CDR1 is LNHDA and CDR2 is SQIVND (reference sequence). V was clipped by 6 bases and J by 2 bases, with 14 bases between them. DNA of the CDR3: TGTGCCAGTAGCCTCGGGATTGGGGGCAATCAGCCCCAGCATTTT. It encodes CASSLGIGGNQPQHF.

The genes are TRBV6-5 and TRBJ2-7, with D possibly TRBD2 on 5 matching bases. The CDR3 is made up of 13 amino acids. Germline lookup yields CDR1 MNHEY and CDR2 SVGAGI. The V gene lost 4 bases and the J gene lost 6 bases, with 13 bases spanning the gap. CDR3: CASSSPGTFEQYF. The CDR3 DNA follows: TGTGCCAGCAGTTCCCCGGGAACATTCGAGCAGTACTTC.

The CDR3 here is CASSAQGITEAFF. CDR3 bases: TGTGCCAGCAGCGCACAGGGGATAACTGAAGCTTTCTTT. The chain joins TRBV7-3 to TRBJ1-1, with 7 bases lining up with TRBD1. J lost 5 bases, V lost 5 bases, and 5 bases had no gene match. CDR1 and CDR2 from the germline V gene are SGHTA and FQGTGA. This CDR3 contains 13 residues. Full variable domain (remainder filled in from reference TRBV7-3 and TRBJ1-1): GAGVSQTPSNKVTEKGKYVELRCDPISGHTALYWYRQSLGQGPEFLIYFQGTGAADDSGLPNDRFFAVRPEGSVSTLKIQRTERGDSAVYLCASSAQGITEAFFGQGTRLTVV.

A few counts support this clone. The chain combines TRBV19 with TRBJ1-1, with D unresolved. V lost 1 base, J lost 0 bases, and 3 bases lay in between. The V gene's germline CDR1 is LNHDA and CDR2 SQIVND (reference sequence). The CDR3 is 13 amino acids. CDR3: CASSIALNTEAFF. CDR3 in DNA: TGTGCCAGTAGTATAGCTTTGAACACTGAAGCTTTCTTT.

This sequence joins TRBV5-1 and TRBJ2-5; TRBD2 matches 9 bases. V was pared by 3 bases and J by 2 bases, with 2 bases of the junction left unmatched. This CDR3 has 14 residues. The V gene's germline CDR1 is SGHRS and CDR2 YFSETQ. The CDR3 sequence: CASSSSGGQETQYF. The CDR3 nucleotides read TGCGCCAGCAGCTCCAGCGGGGGGCAAGAGACCCAGTACTTC.

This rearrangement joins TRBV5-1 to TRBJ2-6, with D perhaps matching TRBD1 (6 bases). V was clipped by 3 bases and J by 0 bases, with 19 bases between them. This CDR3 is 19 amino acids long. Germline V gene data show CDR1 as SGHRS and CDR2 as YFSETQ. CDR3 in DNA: TGCGCCAGCAGCTACTCTACAGGGTTCGGCGTCTCTGGGGCCAACGTCCTGACTTTC. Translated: CASSYSTGFGVSGANVLTF.

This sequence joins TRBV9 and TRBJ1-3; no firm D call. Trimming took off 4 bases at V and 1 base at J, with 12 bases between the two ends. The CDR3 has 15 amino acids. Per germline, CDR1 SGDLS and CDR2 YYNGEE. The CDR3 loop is CASSPRQVSGNTIYF. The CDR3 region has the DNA TGTGCCAGCAGCCCCCGCCAGGTTTCTGGAAACACCATATATTTT. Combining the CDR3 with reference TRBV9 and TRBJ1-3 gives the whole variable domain DSGVTQTPKHLITATGQRVTLRCSPRSGDLSVYWYQQSLDQGLQFLIQYYNGEERAKGNILERFSAQQFPDLHSELNLSSLELGDSALYFCASSPRQVSGNTIYFGEGSWLTVV.

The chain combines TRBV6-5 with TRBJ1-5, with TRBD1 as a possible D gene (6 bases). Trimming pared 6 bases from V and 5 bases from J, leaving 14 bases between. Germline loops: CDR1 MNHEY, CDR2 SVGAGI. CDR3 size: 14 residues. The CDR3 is CASSYREADQPQHF. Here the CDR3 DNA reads TGTGCCAGCAGCTACAGGGAAGCGGATCAGCCCCAGCATTTT.

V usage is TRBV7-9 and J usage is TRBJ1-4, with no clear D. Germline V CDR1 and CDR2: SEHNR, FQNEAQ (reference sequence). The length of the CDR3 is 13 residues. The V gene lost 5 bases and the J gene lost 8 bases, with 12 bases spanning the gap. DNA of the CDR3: TGTGCCAGCAGCGATATCCGGGAGGAAAAACTGTTTTTT. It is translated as CASSDIREEKLFF.

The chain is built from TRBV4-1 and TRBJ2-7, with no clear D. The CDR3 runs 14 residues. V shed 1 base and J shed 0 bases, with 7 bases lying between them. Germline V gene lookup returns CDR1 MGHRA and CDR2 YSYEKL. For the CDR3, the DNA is TGCGCCAGCAGCCAAGCCGACAACTCCTACGAGCAGTACTTC. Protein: CASSQADNSYEQYF.

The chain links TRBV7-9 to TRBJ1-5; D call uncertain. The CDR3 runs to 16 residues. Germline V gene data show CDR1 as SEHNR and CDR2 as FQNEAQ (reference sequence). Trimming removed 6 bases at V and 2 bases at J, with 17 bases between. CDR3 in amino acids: CASSSREADGNQPQHF. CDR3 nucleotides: TGTGCCAGCAGTTCGAGGGAGGCGGATGGCAATCAGCCCCAGCATTTT.

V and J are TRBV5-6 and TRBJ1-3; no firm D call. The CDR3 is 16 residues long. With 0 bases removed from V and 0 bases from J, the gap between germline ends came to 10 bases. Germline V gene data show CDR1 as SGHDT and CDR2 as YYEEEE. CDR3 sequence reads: CASSLDLTSSGNTIYF. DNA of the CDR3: TGTGCCAGCAGCTTGGATTTAACTAGCTCTGGAAACACCATATATTTT.

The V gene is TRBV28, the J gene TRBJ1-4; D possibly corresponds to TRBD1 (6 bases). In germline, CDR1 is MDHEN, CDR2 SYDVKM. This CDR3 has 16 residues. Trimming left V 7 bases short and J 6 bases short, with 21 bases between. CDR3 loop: CASIHRDIQGDEKLFF. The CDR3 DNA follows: TGTGCCAGCATTCACCGGGACATCCAAGGGGATGAAAAACTGTTTTTT. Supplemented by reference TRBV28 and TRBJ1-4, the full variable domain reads DVKVTQSSRYLVKRTGEKVFLECVQDMDHENMFWYRQDPGLGLRLIYFSYDVKMKEKGDIPEGYSVSREKKERFSLILESASTNQTSMYLCASIHRDIQGDEKLFFGSGTQLSVL.

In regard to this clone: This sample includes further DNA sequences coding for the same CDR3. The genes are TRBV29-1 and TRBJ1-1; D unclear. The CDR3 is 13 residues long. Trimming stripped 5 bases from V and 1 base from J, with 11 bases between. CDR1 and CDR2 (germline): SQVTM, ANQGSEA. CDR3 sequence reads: CSVPREGNTEAFF. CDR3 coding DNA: TGCAGCGTTCCAAGGGAGGGGAACACTGAAGCTTTCTTT.

The CDR3 bases are TGTGCCAGCTCACCTCGCCAGGGGCCCCAACCTAACTATGGCTACACCTTC. Translation: CASSPRQGPQPNYGYTF. The chain uses TRBV18 and TRBJ1-2; perhaps TRBD1 as D (6 bases). This CDR3 region has 17 residues. Germline lookup yields CDR1 KGHSH and CDR2 LQKENI. The V end was cut by 3 bases, the J end by 0 bases, with 17 bases between.

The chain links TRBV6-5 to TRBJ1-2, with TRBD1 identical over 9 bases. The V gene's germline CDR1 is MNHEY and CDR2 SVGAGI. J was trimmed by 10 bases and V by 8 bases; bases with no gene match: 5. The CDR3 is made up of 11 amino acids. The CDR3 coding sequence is TGTGCCAGCGGGACAGGGAATGCCTACACCTTC. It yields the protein CASGTGNAYTF.

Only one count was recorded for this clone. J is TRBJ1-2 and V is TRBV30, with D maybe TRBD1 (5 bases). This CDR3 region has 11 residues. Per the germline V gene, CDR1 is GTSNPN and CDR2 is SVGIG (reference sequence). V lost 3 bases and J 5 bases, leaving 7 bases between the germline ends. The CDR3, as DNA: TGTGCCTGGAGGGGGGGTTATGGCTACACCTTC. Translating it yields CAWRGGYGYTF.

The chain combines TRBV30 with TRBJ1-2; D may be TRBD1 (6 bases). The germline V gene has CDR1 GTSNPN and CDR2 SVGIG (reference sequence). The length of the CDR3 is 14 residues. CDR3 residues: CAWDIAGAGYGYTF. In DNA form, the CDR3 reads TGTGCTTGGGATATAGCAGGGGCAGGATATGGCTACACCTTC.

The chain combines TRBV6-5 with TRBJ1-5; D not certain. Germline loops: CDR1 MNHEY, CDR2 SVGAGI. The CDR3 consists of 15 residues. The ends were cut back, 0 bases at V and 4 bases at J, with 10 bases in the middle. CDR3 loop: CASSYSESKNQPQHF. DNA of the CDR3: TGTGCCAGCAGTTACTCGGAGTCAAAAAATCAGCCCCAGCATTTT.

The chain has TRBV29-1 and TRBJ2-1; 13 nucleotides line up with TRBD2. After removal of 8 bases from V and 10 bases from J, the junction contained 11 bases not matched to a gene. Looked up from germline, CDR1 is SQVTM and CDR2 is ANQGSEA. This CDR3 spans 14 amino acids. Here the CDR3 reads CSSRGTSGGDEQFF. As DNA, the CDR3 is TGCAGCTCCCGCGGAACTAGCGGGGGGGACGAGCAGTTCTTC.

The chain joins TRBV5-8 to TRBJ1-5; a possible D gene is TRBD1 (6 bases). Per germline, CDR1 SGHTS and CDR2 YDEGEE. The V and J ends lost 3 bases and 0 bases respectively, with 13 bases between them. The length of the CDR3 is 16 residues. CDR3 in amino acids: CASSSTGPYSNQPQHF. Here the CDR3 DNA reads TGTGCCAGCAGCTCTACAGGGCCATATAGCAATCAGCCCCAGCATTTT.

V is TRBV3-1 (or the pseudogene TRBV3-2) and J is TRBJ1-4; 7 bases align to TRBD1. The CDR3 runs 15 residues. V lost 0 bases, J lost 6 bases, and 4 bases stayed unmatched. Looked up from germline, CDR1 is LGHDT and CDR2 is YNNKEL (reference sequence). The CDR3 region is CASSQETGTDEKLFF. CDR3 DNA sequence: TGTGCCAGCAGCCAAGAGACAGGGACGGATGAAAAACTGTTTTTT.

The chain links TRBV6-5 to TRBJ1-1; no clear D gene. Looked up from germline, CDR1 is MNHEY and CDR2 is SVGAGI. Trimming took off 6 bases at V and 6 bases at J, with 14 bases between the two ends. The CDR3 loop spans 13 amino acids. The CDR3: CASRITTSAEAFF. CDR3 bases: TGTGCCAGCAGAATCACAACCAGCGCTGAAGCTTTCTTT.

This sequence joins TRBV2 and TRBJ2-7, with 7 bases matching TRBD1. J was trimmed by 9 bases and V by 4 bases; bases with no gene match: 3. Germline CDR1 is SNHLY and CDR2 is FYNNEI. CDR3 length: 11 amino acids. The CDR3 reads CASSGQGPQYF. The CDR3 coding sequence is TGTGCCAGCAGTGGACAGGGTCCGCAGTACTTC.

The DNA for the CDR3 is TGTGCCAGCAGCGTAGGAGGGAGGAATCAGCCCCAGCATTTT. Encoded protein: CASSVGGRNQPQHF. The rearrangement uses TRBV9 and TRBJ1-5; D is unclear. CDR1 is SGDLS and CDR2 is YYNGEE in the germline V gene. CDR3 size: 14 residues. V was shortened by 0 bases and J by 4 bases, with 8 bases between the two germline ends. Supplemented by reference TRBV9 and TRBJ1-5, the full variable domain reads DSGVTQTPKHLITATGQRVTLRCSPRSGDLSVYWYQQSLDQGLQFLIQYYNGEERAKGNILERFSAQQFPDLHSELNLSSLELGDSALYFCASSVGGRNQPQHFGDGTRLSIL.

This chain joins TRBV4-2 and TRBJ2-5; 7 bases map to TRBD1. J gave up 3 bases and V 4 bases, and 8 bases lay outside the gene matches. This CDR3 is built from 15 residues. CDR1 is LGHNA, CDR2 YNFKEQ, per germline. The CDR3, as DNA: TGTGCCAGCAGCCCAACGGGACAGAAGGAAGAGACCCAGTACTTC. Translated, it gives CASSPTGQKEETQYF.